The rows below give T cell receptor beta chains drawn from one sample of a study of T cell repertoires in cytomegalovirus infection. These receptors are not linked to any known antigen. TCRdb reprocessed the reads with MiXCR, giving one entry per CDR3 protein. The sample contains about 130,000 distinct CDR3 sequences, 20% to 30% of which appear only once. Sequenced input: PBMCs, sequenced either directly or after in vitro stimulation (not recorded which). These receptor sequences come from a human donor in good health (CMV status not recorded). Some clones in this sample may be carry-over from other donors' samples. Both conserved end residues are part of each CDR3.

j_gene | v_gene | CDR3aa
TRBJ2-7 | TRBV6-2/TRBV6-3 | CASSYPLAGNPYEQYF
TRBJ2-5 | TRBV29-1 | CSGSSGTGWETQYF
TRBJ2-5 | TRBV7-9 | CASSRDGSQETQYF
TRBJ1-2 | TRBV6-6 | CASSYPGSYGYTF
TRBJ2-5 | TRBV7-6 | CASSLRVFGETQYF
TRBJ2-1 | TRBV7-6 | CASSLEGPRRNEQFF
TRBJ1-2 | TRBV27 | CASMGGGGYTF
TRBJ2-1 | TRBV20-1 | CSARSGMSYNEQFF
TRBJ2-1 | TRBV14 | CDSSQDPSGRNEQFF
TRBJ2-1 | TRBV20-1 | CSARDPQVQGQFF
TRBJ1-6 | TRBV7-2 | CASSSKRGTASGGSPLHF
TRBJ2-2 | TRBV12-3/TRBV12-4 | CASSGVEGKRTGELFF
TRBJ1-5 | TRBV19 | CASSIDPRGHQPQHF
TRBJ2-3 | TRBV7-2 | CASSPRTSGSTDTQYF
TRBJ2-7 | TRBV29-1 | CSVRGGLAGTYEQYF
TRBJ2-4 | TRBV27 | CASSLSIGRYGKNIQYF
TRBJ2-5 | TRBV12-3/TRBV12-4 | CASSSMGGYRVGETQYF
TRBJ1-5 | TRBV12-5 | CASGARQGGSNQPQHF
TRBJ1-3 | TRBV29-1 | CSVDSVGNTIYF
TRBJ2-1 | TRBV4-2 | CASSQVLPLASSYNEQFF
TRBJ1-3 | TRBV7-9 | CASSHQWNFGNTIYF
TRBJ1-2 | TRBV19 | CASNAGLNYGYTF
TRBJ2-3 | TRBV27 | CASSLGSGQRIRQYF
TRBJ2-1 | TRBV24-1 | CATSDAGTSGSYNEQFF
TRBJ2-1 | TRBV29-1 | CSETAGGPKNEQFF